These T cell receptor beta chains were read from a single sample in a study of CD8+CD57+ T cells in acquired aplastic anemia. TCRdb re-derived calls from the reads in MiXCR, one entry per CDR3 protein. Among 150,000 to 200,000 distinct CDR3 sequences listed, around half were seen once. The sequenced sample was sorted CD4+, CD8+, or CD8+CD57+ T cells (not recorded which) from PBMCs. Every receptor here comes from a human donor with aplastic anemia. The CDR3 runs from the conserved cysteine through the conserved F or W. Fields, in order: V gene, J gene, clone size, D gene, CDR3 DNA, CDR3 protein. D genes are given only for firm matches. Clone size appears in some rows only: once, few, many, or a class for an expanded clone.

TRBV5-1,TRBJ1-5,.,.,TGCGCCAGCAGGTCGGACTCAGGGAGCAATCAGCCCCAGCATTTT,CASRSDSGSNQPQHF
TRBV24-1,TRBJ1-2,.,TRBD1,TGTGCCACCAGTGGACAGGGGCTTGGCTACACCTTC,CATSGQGLGYTF
TRBV11-2,TRBJ2-1,.,TRBD2,TGTGCCAGCAGCCTAGGCCCCACTAGCGGGAGGAGAGATGAGCAGTTCTTC,CASSLGPTSGRRDEQFF
TRBV7-9,TRBJ2-5,.,TRBD2,TGTGCCAGCAGCGTAGCGGGGGCCGCGGAGACCCAGTACTTC,CASSVAGAAETQYF
TRBV7-6,TRBJ2-5,few,.,TGTGCCAGCAGCCCCCTTGTGACCCAGTACTTC,CASSPLVTQYF
TRBV7-8,TRBJ1-4,.,.,TGTGCCAGCAGCCCCCAGGGGAACACTGAAAAACTGTTTTTT,CASSPQGNTEKLFF
TRBV20-1,TRBJ1-1,.,TRBD1,TGCAGTGCTACGGACAGGAGGAAAGCTTTCTTT,CSATDRRKAFF
TRBV20-1,TRBJ1-5,few,.,TGCAGTGCTAGCGCCGCTAATCAGCCCCAGCATTTT,CSASAANQPQHF
TRBV29-1,TRBJ1-2,few,TRBD1,TGCAGCGTTGTAGGGCAGGGGGTCGGAAACTATGGCTACACCTTC,CSVVGQGVGNYGYTF
TRBV9,TRBJ2-7,many,.,TGTGCCAGCAGCGTAGAGGGGATGGGAAATAACTACGAGCAGTACTTC,CASSVEGMGNNYEQYF
TRBV20-1,TRBJ2-5,.,.,TGCAGTGCTTACAGCCAAGAGACCCAGTACTTC,CSAYSQETQYF
TRBV12-3/TRBV12-4,TRBJ1-5,many,TRBD1,TGTGCCAGCAGTCCGGGACAGGGGATTCAGCCCCAGCATTTT,CASSPGQGIQPQHF
TRBV19,TRBJ2-3,.,TRBD2,TGTGCCAGTAGTACCGGACTAGCGGCCACAGATACGCAGTATTTT,CASSTGLAATDTQYF
TRBV29-1,TRBJ2-1,.,.,TGCAGCGTTGAGGGTGTGGTTGAGCAGTTCTTC,CSVEGVVEQFF
TRBV25-1,TRBJ1-5,.,.,TGTGCCAGCAGTGAGGAGGGCCCAGGTATGCCCCAGCATTTT,CASSEEGPGMPQHF
TRBV6-1,TRBJ1-1,.,TRBD1,TGTGCCAGCTTACTACCGGGACAGGTCACCCCTGAAGCTTTCTTT,CASLLPGQVTPEAFF
TRBV6-1,TRBJ2-1,.,TRBD2,TGTGCCAGCAGTCGGGGGGGGGGCAATGAGCAGTTCTTC,CASSRGGGNEQFF
TRBV7-6,TRBJ2-3,many,TRBD2,TGTGCCAGCAGCTCACTTATAGGGACTAGCCTCCTTAGCGCAGATACGCAGTATTTT,CASSSLIGTSLLSADTQYF
TRBV19,TRBJ2-7,many,.,TGTGCCAGTAGCCGGGGCGACGAGCAGTACTTC,CASSRGDEQYF
TRBV2,TRBJ2-2,once,.,TGTGCCAGTCTCGAGGTTGGGAACACCGGGGAGCTGTTTTTT,CASLEVGNTGELFF
TRBV24-1,TRBJ2-5,.,.,TGTGCCACCAGTGACCAAGCAACGACCCAGTACTTC,CATSDQATTQYF
TRBV7-9,TRBJ2-7,.,.,TGTGCCAGCAGCTTCTCGGGGGAAGACGAGCAGTACTTC,CASSFSGEDEQYF
TRBV6-1,TRBJ2-1,few,TRBD2,TGTGCCAGCAGTACGGGACTAGCGGGGTACTCCTACAATGAGCAGTTCTTC,CASSTGLAGYSYNEQFF
TRBV27,TRBJ2-6,few,.,TGTGCCAGCAGTGTATATCAGGGACTCGGAGGGGCCAACGTCCTGACTTTC,CASSVYQGLGGANVLTF
TRBV7-3,TRBJ2-3,few,.,TGTGCCAGCAGTCTCAGTCGCGGTACGCAGTATTTT,CASSLSRGTQYF
TRBV11-2,TRBJ1-1,many,.,TGTGCCAGCAGCTCTCCCACCTTCTCGGAAGCTTTCTTT,CASSSPTFSEAFF
TRBV27,TRBJ1-5,.,.,TGTGCCAGCAGTCCCTCCTCTGCAGGAGGCAATCAGCCCCAGCATTTT,CASSPSSAGGNQPQHF
TRBV3-1,TRBJ1-6,.,TRBD1,TGTGCCAGCAGTGCAGACCCGGGACAGGGGATCCACTTT,CASSADPGQGIHF
TRBV7-9,TRBJ2-5,.,.,TGTGCCAGCAGCTTAGCGGGACGGGAGACCCAGTACTTC,CASSLAGRETQYF
TRBV7-9,TRBJ1-5,.,.,TGTGCCAGCAGCCCTGCTAGCAATCAGCCCCAGCATTTT,CASSPASNQPQHF
TRBV7-2,TRBJ2-7,.,TRBD1,TGTGCCAGCAGCGTCCGGGACAGGGACCCCTACGAGCAGTACTTC,CASSVRDRDPYEQYF
TRBV6-6,TRBJ1-1,.,.,TGTGCCAGCGATTGGGGAGACACTGAAGCTTTCTTT,CASDWGDTEAFF
TRBV10-3,TRBJ2-1,few,.,TGTGCCATCAGTGCTGGGGGATCGGGAGCGCAGTTCTTC,CAISAGGSGAQFF
TRBV5-4,TRBJ2-7,many,TRBD2,TGTGCCAGCAGTTATGCTGGGACTAGCGGTTACGAGCAGTACTTC,CASSYAGTSGYEQYF
TRBV20-1,TRBJ2-7,many,.,TGCAGTGCTAGAAACCAATACGACTTAGCGTTGCCAGGCGAGCAGTACTTC,CSARNQYDLALPGEQYF
TRBV6-6,TRBJ2-2,many,.,TGTGCCAGCAGTTACTCTGGCAGCACCGGGGAGCTGTTTTTT,CASSYSGSTGELFF
TRBV11-2,TRBJ2-7,many,.,TGTGCCAGCAGCTCCACCCCCTCAGGGGTCCACGAGCAGTACTTC,CASSSTPSGVHEQYF
TRBV29-1,TRBJ1-1,.,.,TGCAGCGTTACAGGGTCCCCTAACACTGAAGCTTTCTTT,CSVTGSPNTEAFF